A single sample is the source of the 6 T cell receptor beta chains below, sequenced in a study of tumor and adjacent non-tumor tissue in lung cancer. The library came from three nested PCR rounds adapted from ARM-PCR protocols. One entry per CDR3 protein results from TCRdb running MiXCR on the multiplex PCR reads. The sample includes 75,000 to 90,000 distinct CDR3 sequences, around 76% of them seen just once. No cell sorting was done before RNA was extracted from the tissue. Distant lung tissue was collected more than 3 cm away from the tumor edge. Sequencing was carried out using distant non-tumor lung tissue. The source of these receptors is a woman between 50 and 59 years old with non-small cell lung cancer.

The table lists this clonotype with many counts. The J gene is TRBJ2-3, the V gene TRBV24-1; weak D call: TRBD2 (5 bases). CDR3 length equals 14 residues. The germline V and J ends were trimmed by 5 bases and 0 bases, with 8 bases remaining between them. Germline V gene lookup returns CDR1 KGHDR and CDR2 SFDVKD. DNA for the CDR3: TGTGCCACCAGTGGAGCGGTTAGCACAGATACGCAGTATTTT. Its protein product is CATSGAVSTDTQYF.

Worth noting for this clonotype: Its ends do not fully match the called genes, so a read error is possible. The chain has TRBV29-1 and TRBJ2-7, with TRBD2 as a possible D gene (5 bases). Germline-derived CDR1 and CDR2 are SQVTM and ANQGSEA. The CDR3 length is 14 residues. The CDR3 sequence is CSFISGRAIHERYF. The CDR3 DNA follows: TGCAGTTTCATCAGCGGAAGGGCAATCCACGAGCGGTACTTC.

This clonotype was counted between two and nine times. The junction and the germline gene differ at one end; a read error may be behind it. The chain joins TRBV2 to TRBJ2-3, with 8 bases aligning to TRBD2. The V gene's germline CDR1 is SNHLY and CDR2 FYNNEI. CDR3 length equals 14 residues. The CDR3 sequence: CASGEALAGDTQYF. The DNA for the CDR3 is TGTGCCAGCGGTGAAGCGCTAGCGGGAGATACGCAGTATTTT.

The chain joins TRBV6-2 or TRBV6-3 to TRBJ1-2; tentative D call: TRBD1 (5 bases). CDR3 length equals 13 residues. Per germline, CDR1 MNHEY and CDR2 SVGEGT. Trimming removed 9 bases from V and 0 bases from J, with 11 bases in between. Written as DNA, the CDR3 is TGTGCCAGAACGGACACAGCTAACTATGGCTACACCTTC. Encoded protein: CARTDTANYGYTF.

The chain links TRBV28 to TRBJ2-1; 7 nucleotides match TRBD2. The CDR3 loop spans 14 amino acids. The germline V gene has CDR1 MDHEN and CDR2 SYDVKM. V shed 3 bases and J 13 bases; nucleotides not matched to a gene: 12. Here the CDR3 reads CASSFQRGAREQFF. The DNA of the CDR3 is TGTGCCAGCAGTTTTCAGCGGGGAGCTCGGGAACAGTTCTTC.

As concerns this clonotype: An end of the junction does not agree with germline; a read error may underlie this. The chain has TRBV29-1 and TRBJ1-2, with TRBD1 as a possible D gene (6 bases). The CDR3 extends over 13 amino acids. Germline CDR1 SQVTM, CDR2 ANQGSEA. Written as DNA, the CDR3 is TGCGGCGTTGCTCACAGGGCAACAGAAGGCTACACCTTC. Its protein is CGVAHRATEGYTF.